This T cell receptor beta chain was captured by sequencing in a study of blood T cell repertoires in COVID-19. Study as a whole: From the United States, Italy and Spain came samples of acute and convalescent COVID-19.

Profiling relied on immunoSEQ multiplex PCR, and the TCRdb table lists in-frame clones only, not all of them. The sample yields a few hundred thousand clones, roughly 85% seen once. Germline V gene sequence: CDR1 SGHNT, CDR2 YYREEE (reference sequence). The CDR3 is made up of 14 amino acids. Trimming cost V 4 bases and J 7 bases; bases outside gene matches: 8. This clonotype originated in a human donor in a cohort sampled during active COVID-19. Sequenced material: peripheral blood. This sequence joins TRBV5-4 and TRBJ1-2; TRBD1 agrees at 9 bases. CDR3 nucleotide sequence: TGTGCCAGCAGCCCGGGACAGGGCAATCGTGGCTACACCTTC. It yields the protein CASSPGQGNRGYTF. The full variable domain, rest sourced from reference TRBV5-4 and TRBJ1-2, is ETGVTQSPTHLIKTRGQQVTLRCSSQSGHNTVSWYQQALGQGPQFIFQYYREEENGRGNFPPRFSGLQFPNYSSELNVNALELDDSALYLCASSPGQGNRGYTFGSGTRLTVV.